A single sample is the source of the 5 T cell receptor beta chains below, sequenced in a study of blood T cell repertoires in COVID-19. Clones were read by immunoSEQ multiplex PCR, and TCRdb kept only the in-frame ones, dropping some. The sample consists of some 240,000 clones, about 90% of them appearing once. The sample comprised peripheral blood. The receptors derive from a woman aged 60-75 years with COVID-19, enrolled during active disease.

The chain's CDR3 is CASSQDRRPHEKLFF. The CDR3 DNA reads as TGTGCCAGCAGCCAAGATAGGAGGCCACATGAAAAACTGTTTTTT. This chain links TRBV4-2 with TRBJ1-4; no reliable D call. The germline gives CDR1 LGHNA, CDR2 YNFKEQ. Trimming took off 0 bases at V and 6 bases at J, with 11 bases between the two ends. The CDR3 is 15 residues long.

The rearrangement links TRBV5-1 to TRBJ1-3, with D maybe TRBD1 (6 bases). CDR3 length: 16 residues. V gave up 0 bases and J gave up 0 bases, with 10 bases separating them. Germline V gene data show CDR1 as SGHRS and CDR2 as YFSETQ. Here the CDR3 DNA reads TGCGCCAGCAGCTTGGCGGGACAAAGCTCTGGAAACACCATATATTTT. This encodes CASSLAGQSSGNTIYF.

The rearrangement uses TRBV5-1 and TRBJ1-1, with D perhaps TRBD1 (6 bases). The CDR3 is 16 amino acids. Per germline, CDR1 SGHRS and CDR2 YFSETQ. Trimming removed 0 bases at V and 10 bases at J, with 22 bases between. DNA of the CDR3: TGCGCCAGCAGCTTGGCGGGATCGGCAGGGGCCACGGCAGCTTTCTTT. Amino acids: CASSLAGSAGATAAFF.

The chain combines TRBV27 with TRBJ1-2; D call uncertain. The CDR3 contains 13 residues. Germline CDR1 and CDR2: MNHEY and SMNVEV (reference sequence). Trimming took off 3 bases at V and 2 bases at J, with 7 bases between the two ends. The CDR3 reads CASSLGRNYGYTF. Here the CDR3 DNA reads TGTGCCAGCAGTTTGGGCAGGAACTATGGCTACACCTTC.

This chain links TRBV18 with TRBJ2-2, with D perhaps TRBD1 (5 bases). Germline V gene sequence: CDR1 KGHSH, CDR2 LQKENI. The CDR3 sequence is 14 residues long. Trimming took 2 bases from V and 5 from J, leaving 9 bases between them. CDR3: CASSPGAGTGELFF. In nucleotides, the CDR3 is TGTGCCAGCTCACCAGGGGCTGGGACCGGGGAGCTGTTTTTT.